The following is a T cell receptor beta chain sequence with its context. What it binds is unknown. Antigen-specific CD4+ T cells were expanded (with viral peptide pools) by the ViraFEST assay ahead of sequencing. Cultured cells yielded isolated CD4+ T cells after approximately nine days. Sequenced by immunoSEQ multiplex PCR; TCRdb stores in-frame clones only, minus some. The data hold around 79,000 clones, with approximately 74% observed a single time. The sample originates from a study of vaccination effects on CD4 cells after COVID-19. The study's findings and limits: Cross-reactivity toward common cold coronaviruses was confined to only 1 of 255 vaccine-induced clones in healthy vaccinees. Early timepoints after infection were absent, and convalescent patients were few in the study. There was marked clonal contraction among infection- and vaccine-induced clones late after vaccination.

The length of the CDR3 is 15 residues. The germline gives CDR1 SGHTA, CDR2 FQGNSA. The V gene lost 0 bases and the J gene lost 4 bases, with 12 bases spanning the gap. The chain is built from TRBV7-2 and TRBJ1-1; TRBD1 is a possible D gene (5 bases). This TCR came from a human donor who received a COVID-19 vaccine. The sample here was CD4+ T cells from PBMCs cultured with HCoV-229E spike peptides, taken before COVID-19 vaccination. The CDR3 region has the DNA TGTGCCAGCAGCTTAGCGCGGGGGAGGGGCACTGAAGCTTTCTTT. This gives the protein CASSLARGRGTEAFF.